This record concerns one T cell receptor (beta chain) sequence. The germline V gene has CDR1 LNHNV and CDR2 YYDKDF (reference sequence). The CDR3 extends over 16 amino acids. Trimming removed 5 bases from V and 4 bases from J, with 17 bases in between. The data belong to a study of shared clonotypes between healthy human individuals. About the research overall: Each donor contributed plates that comprised three CD4 naive, three CD4 memory, two CD8 naive and one CD8 memory.

Sequencing used immunoSEQ multiplex PCR; TCRdb keeps in-frame clones, though not all of them. The sample records about 2 million clones, 85% to 95% being singletons. The specimen was naive CD4+ T cells sorted from blood. Subset noted: CD45RA+ positively selected. This chain connects TRBV15 to TRBJ2-2; D is possibly TRBD2 (7 bases). The TCR was taken from a man between 18 and 35 years old in good health. The chain's CDR3 is CATSPMGGPGTGELFF. The CDR3 region has the DNA TGTGCCACCAGCCCTATGGGGGGGCCGGGCACCGGGGAGCTGTTTTTT.